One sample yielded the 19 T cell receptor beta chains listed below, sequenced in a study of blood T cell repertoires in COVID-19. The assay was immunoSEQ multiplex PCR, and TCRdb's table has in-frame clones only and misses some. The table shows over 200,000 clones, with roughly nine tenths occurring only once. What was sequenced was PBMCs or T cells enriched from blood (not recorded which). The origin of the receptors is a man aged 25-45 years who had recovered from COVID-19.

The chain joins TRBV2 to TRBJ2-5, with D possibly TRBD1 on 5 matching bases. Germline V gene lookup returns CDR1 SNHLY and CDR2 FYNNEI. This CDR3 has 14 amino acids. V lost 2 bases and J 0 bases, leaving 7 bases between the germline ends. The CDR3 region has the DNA TGTGCCAGCAGTGAAACAGGCAACCAAGAGACCCAGTACTTC. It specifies CASSETGNQETQYF.

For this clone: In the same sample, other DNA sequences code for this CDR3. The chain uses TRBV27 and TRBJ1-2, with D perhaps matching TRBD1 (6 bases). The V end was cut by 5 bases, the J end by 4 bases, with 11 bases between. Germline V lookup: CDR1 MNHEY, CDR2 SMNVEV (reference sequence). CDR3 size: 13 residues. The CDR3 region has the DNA TGTGCCAGCAGTCCCAGGGGCGGCTATGGCTACACCTTC. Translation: CASSPRGGYGYTF.

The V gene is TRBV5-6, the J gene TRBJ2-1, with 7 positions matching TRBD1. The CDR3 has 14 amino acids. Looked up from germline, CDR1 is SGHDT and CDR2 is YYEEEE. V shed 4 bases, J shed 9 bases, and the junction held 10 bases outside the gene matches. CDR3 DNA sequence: TGTGCCAGCAGCCTGGGACAGCCGTTCCGTGAGCAGTTCTTC. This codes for CASSLGQPFREQFF. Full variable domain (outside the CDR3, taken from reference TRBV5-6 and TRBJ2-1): DAGVTQSPTHLIKTRGQQVTLRCSPKSGHDTVSWYQQALGQGPQFIFQYYEEEERQRGNFPDRFSGHQFPNYSSELNVNALLLGDSALYLCASSLGQPFREQFFGPGTRLTVL.

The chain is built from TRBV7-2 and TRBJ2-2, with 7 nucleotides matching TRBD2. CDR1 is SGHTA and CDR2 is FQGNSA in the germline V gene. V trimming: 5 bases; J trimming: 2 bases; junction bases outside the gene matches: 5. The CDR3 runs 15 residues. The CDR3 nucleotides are TGTGCCAGCAGCACCCAGACTAGCAACACCGGGGAGCTGTTTTTT. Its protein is CASSTQTSNTGELFF.

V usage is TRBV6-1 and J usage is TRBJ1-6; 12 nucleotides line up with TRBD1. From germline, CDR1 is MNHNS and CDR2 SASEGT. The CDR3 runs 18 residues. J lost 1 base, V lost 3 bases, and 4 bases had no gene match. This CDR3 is CASSEGQGASSYNSPLHF. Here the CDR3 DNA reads TGTGCCAGCAGTGAGGGACAGGGGGCTTCATCCTATAATTCACCCCTCCACTTT.

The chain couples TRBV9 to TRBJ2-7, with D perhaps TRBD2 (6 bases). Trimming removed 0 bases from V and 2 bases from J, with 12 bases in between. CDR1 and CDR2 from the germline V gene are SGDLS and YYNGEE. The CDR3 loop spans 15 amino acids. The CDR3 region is CASSVESGVAYEQYF. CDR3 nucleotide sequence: TGTGCCAGCAGCGTAGAGTCGGGGGTGGCCTACGAGCAGTACTTC.

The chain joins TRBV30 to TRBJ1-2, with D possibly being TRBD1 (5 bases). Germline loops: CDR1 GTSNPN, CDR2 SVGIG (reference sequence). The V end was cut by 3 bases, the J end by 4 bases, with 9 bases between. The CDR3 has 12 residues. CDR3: CAWRGTFYGYTF. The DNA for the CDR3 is TGTGCCTGGAGGGGGACTTTCTATGGCTACACCTTC.

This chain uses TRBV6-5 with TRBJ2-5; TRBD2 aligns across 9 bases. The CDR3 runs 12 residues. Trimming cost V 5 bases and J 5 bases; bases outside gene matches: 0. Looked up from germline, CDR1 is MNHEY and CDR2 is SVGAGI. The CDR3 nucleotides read TGTGCCAGCAGTAGCGGGAGGGAGACCCAGTACTTC. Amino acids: CASSSGRETQYF.

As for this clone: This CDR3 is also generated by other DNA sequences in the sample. The CDR3 coding sequence is TGTGCCAGCAGCACATCAGGCTATGGCTACACCTTC. This sequence encodes CASSTSGYGYTF. The chain couples TRBV5-6 to TRBJ1-2, with D hard to call. CDR1 is SGHDT and CDR2 is YYEEEE in the germline V gene. Trimming pared 4 bases from V and 4 bases from J, leaving 8 bases between. The CDR3 has 12 amino acids.

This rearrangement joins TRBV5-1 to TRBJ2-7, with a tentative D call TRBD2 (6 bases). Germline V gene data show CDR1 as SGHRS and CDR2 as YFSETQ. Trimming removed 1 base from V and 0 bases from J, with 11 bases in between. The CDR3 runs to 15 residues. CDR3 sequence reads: CASSLNGGPSYEQYF. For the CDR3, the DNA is TGCGCCAGCAGCTTGAACGGGGGTCCCTCCTACGAGCAGTACTTC. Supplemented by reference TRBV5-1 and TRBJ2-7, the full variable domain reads KAGVTQTPRYLIKTRGQQVTLSCSPISGHRSVSWYQQTPGQGLQFLFEYFSETQRNKGNFPGRFSGRQFSNSRSEMNVSTLELGDSALYLCASSLNGGPSYEQYFGPGTRLTVT.

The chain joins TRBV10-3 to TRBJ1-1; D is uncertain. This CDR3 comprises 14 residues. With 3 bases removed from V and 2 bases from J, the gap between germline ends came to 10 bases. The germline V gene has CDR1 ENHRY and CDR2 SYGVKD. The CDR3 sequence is CAISDPTHNTEAFF. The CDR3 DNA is TGTGCCATCAGTGACCCGACACACAACACTGAAGCTTTCTTT.

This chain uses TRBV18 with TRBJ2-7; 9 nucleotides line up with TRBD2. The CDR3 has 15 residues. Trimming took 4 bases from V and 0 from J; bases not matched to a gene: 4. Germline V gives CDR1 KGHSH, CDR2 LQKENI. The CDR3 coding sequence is TGTGCCAGCTCACTAAGCGGGAGGAGCTCCTACGAGCAGTACTTC. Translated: CASSLSGRSSYEQYF.

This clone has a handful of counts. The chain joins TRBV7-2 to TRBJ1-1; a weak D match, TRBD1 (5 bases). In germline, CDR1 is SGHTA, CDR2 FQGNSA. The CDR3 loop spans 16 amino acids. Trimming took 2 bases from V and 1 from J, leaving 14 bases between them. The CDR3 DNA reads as TGTGCCAGCAGCTTATTTCGAGGGACTGGGAACACTGAAGCTTTCTTT. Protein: CASSLFRGTGNTEAFF.

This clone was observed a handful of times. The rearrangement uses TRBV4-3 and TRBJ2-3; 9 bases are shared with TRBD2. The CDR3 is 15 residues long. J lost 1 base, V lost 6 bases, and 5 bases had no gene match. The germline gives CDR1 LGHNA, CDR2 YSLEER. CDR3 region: CASRPGLARTDTQYF. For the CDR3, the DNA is TGCGCCAGCAGACCGGGACTAGCCCGCACAGATACGCAGTATTTT.

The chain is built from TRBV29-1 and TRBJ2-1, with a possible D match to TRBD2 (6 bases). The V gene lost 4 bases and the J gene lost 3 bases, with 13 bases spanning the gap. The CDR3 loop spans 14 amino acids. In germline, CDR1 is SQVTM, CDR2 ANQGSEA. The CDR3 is CSVGNLANYNEQFF. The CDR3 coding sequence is TGCAGCGTTGGTAATCTAGCGAACTACAATGAGCAGTTCTTC.

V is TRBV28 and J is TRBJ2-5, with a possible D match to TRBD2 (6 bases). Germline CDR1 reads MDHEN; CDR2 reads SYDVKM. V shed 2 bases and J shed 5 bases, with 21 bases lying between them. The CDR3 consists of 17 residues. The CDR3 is CASSLRYWTQGGETQYF. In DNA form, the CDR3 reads TGTGCCAGCAGTTTACGATATTGGACCCAAGGAGGGGAGACCCAGTACTTC.

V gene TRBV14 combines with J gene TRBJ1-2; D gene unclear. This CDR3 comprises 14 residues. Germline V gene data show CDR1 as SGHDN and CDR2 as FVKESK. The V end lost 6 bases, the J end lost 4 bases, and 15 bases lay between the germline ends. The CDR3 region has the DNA TGTGCCAGCAGATCTGGGAGCCCTTCCTATGGCTACACCTTC. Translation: CASRSGSPSYGYTF. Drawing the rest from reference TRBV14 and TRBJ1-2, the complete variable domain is EAGVTQFPSHSVIEKGQTVTLRCDPISGHDNLYWYRRVMGKEIKFLLHFVKESKQDESGMPNNRFLAERTGGTYSTLKVQPAELEDSGVYFCASRSGSPSYGYTFGSGTRLTVV.

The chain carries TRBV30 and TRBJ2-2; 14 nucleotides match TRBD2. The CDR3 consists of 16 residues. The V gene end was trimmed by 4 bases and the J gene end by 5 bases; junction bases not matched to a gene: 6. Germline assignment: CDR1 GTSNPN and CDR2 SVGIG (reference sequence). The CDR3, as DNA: TGTGCCTGGATGGGACTAGCGGGGGCTTCGACCGGGGAGCTGTTTTTT. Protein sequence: CAWMGLAGASTGELFF.

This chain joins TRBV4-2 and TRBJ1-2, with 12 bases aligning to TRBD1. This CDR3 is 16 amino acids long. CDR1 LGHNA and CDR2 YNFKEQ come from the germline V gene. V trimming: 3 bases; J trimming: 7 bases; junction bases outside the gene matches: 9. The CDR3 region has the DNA TGTGCCAGCAGCCAGTCCCCGGGACAGGGGGCGGGTGGCTACACCTTC. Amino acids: CASSQSPGQGAGGYTF.